The 7 T cell receptor beta chains in this list originate from one sample, sequenced in a study of blood T cell repertoires in COVID-19. The data were produced by immunoSEQ multiplex PCR, yet TCRdb's version contains in-frame clones alone and is incomplete. The table lists more than 150,000 clones, 84% of them singletons. Sequencing input: peripheral blood. The receptors here all came from a human donor in a cohort sampled during active COVID-19.

The V and J genes are TRBV5-6 and TRBJ1-1, with D possibly matching TRBD1 (5 bases). The CDR3 spans 14 residues. V gave up 3 bases and J gave up 1 base, with 10 bases separating them. In germline, CDR1 is SGHDT, CDR2 YYEEEE. The CDR3 sequence: CASSWPGKNTEAFF. The DNA for the CDR3 is TGTGCCAGCAGCTGGCCAGGGAAGAACACTGAAGCTTTCTTT.

This clone has a handful of counts. The chain uses TRBV4-1 and TRBJ2-6, with unresolved D. The CDR3 runs 15 residues. Trimming removed 1 base from V and 3 bases from J, with 7 bases in between. The germline V gene encodes CDR1 MGHRA and CDR2 YSYEKL. The CDR3 nucleotides are TGCGCCAGCAGCCAAGGGTCAGGTGGGGCCAACGTCCTGACTTTC. Translated, it gives CASSQGSGGANVLTF.

The J gene is TRBJ2-1, the V gene TRBV19; TRBD2 agrees at 8 bases. Germline loops: CDR1 LNHDA, CDR2 SQIVND (reference sequence). The CDR3 length is 15 residues. V trimming: 3 bases; J trimming: 4 bases; junction bases outside the gene matches: 5. The CDR3, as DNA: TGTGCCAGTAGTATCCAGCGGGGGCGTTACAATGAGCAGTTCTTC. This gives the protein CASSIQRGRYNEQFF.

J is TRBJ2-1 and V is TRBV7-9, with 7 bases lining up with TRBD2. The V segment lost 0 bases and the J segment 7 bases; nucleotides outside the gene matches: 6. This CDR3 is 15 amino acids long. Germline CDR1 reads SEHNR; CDR2 reads FQNEAQ (reference sequence). CDR3 residues: CASSLAGRAPNEQFF. DNA for the CDR3: TGTGCCAGCAGCTTAGCAGGGAGGGCCCCAAATGAGCAGTTCTTC.

The chain uses TRBV29-1 and TRBJ1-1; TRBD1 matches 11 bases. Trimming removed 4 bases from V and 4 bases from J; junction bases left unmatched: 5. Germline CDR1 reads SQVTM; CDR2 reads ANQGSEA. The CDR3 is made up of 14 amino acids. Here the CDR3 DNA reads TGCAGCGTTGGAGCCGGGACAGGGGGCACTGAAGCTTTCTTT. This sequence encodes CSVGAGTGGTEAFF.

CDR3 residues: CASSSELFNQPQHF. In DNA, the CDR3 is TGTGCCAGCAGCTCCGAGCTCTTCAATCAGCCCCAGCATTTT. The gene calls are TRBV7-9 and TRBJ1-5; D uncertain. The CDR3 sequence is 14 residues long. Trimming removed 4 bases from V and 3 bases from J, with 10 bases in between. Germline-derived CDR1 and CDR2 are SEHNR and FQNEAQ (reference sequence).

CDR3 amino acids: CASSGQGAGGYEQYF. The DNA of the CDR3 is TGTGCCAGCAGTGGGCAGGGAGCGGGGGGTTACGAGCAGTACTTC. The genes are TRBV2 and TRBJ2-7, with 9 nucleotides matching TRBD2. Germline CDR1 SNHLY, CDR2 FYNNEI. This CDR3 is 15 amino acids long. J was trimmed by 4 bases and V by 4 bases; bases with no gene match: 8.